This T cell receptor (beta chain) was captured by sequencing in a study of T-cell memory formation after mild COVID-19. This clonotype was observed a few times. Its antigen is undetermined. Findings and limits, study-wide: Pre-infection memory showed some responding clones, and this suggested that cross-reactive memory joined.

Using its own MiXCR run on the 5' RACE reads, TCRdb lists one record per CDR3 protein. This table holds around 250,000 distinct CDR3 sequences, roughly a tenth found once. Germline-derived CDR1 and CDR2 are KGHSH and LQKENI. V shed 2 bases and J shed 3 bases, with 10 bases lying between them. The CDR3 runs to 15 residues. The sequencing input was PBMCs or a T cell subset sorted from them (not recorded which). The clonotype comes from a man aged 18-30 years who had mild COVID-19 (a few samples of this study predate the infection). Cell type and time point are not known. The chain is built from TRBV18 and TRBJ1-4, with D tentatively TRBD1 (5 bases). CDR3 in amino acids: CASSPIQGPNEKLFF. The CDR3 nucleotides read TGTGCCAGCTCACCAATCCAGGGTCCTAATGAAAAACTGTTTTTT.